This TCR beta chain is from a study of cytomegalovirus exposure and HLA in healthy donors. Study results and caveats: Later on, a genetic analysis was performed. It linked a missense variant in DCLRE1C with V- and J-gene trimming of TCR beta. With high specificity and sensitivity, the classifier reportedly diagnosed cytomegalovirus status.

A note on this clone: Its specificity is not known. The sample holds other DNA sequences that translate to the same CDR3.

Trimming cost V 4 bases and J 4 bases, with 17 bases left between them. The CDR3 is made up of 16 amino acids. In germline, CDR1 is LGHNA, CDR2 YNFKEQ. The PCR contained 60 Vbeta and 13 Jbeta primers. Produced via immunoSEQ multiplex PCR; TCRdb's table is partial and in-frame only. The sample consists of about 50,000 clones, about four fifths of them appearing once. The V gene is TRBV4-2, the J gene TRBJ2-1, with TRBD1 as a possible D gene (6 bases). This receptor was identified in a boy aged 5-17 years in good health and CMV-seropositive. The sequencing input was PBMCs. The CDR3 bases are TGTGCCAGCAGCCCTTTTAGAGACAGGACATACAATGAGCAGTTCTTC. Its translation is CASSPFRDRTYNEQFF.